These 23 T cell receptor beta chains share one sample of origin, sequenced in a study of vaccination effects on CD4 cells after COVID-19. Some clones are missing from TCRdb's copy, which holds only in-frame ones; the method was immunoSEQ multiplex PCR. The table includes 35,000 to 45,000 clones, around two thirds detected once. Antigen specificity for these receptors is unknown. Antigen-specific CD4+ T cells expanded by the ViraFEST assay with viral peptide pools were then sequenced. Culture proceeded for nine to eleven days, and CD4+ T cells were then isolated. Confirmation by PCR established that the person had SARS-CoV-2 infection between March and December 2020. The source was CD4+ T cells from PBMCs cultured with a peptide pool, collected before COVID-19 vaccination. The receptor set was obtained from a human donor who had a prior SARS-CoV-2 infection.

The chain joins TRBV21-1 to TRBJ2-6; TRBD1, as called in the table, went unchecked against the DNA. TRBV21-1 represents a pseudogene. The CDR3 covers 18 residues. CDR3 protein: CASRDRSVGASGANVLTF. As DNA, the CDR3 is TGTGCCAGCAGGGACAGATCGGTGGGAGCCTCTGGGGCCAACGTCCTGACTTTC.

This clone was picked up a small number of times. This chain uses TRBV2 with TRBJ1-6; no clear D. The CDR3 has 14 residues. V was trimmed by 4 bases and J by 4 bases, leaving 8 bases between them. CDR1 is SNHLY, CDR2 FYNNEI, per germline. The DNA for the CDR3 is TGTGCCAGCAGTGTGCAAGGGTATAATTCACCCCTCCACTTT. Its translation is CASSVQGYNSPLHF.

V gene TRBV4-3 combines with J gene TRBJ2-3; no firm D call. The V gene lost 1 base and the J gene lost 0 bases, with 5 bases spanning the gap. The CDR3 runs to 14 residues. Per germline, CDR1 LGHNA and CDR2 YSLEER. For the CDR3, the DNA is TGCGCCAGCAGCCAAGCAGACAGCACAGATACGCAGTATTTT. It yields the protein CASSQADSTDTQYF.

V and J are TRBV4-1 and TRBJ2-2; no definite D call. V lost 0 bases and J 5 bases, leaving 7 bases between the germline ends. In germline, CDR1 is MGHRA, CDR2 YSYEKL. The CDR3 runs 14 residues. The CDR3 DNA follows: TGCGCCAGCAGCCAAGAGATTTTTACCGGGGAGCTGTTTTTT. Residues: CASSQEIFTGELFF.

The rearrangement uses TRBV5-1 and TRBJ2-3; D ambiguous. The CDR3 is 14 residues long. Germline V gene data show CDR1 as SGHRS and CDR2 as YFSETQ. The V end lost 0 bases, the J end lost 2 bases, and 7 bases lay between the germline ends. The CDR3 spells CASSLVSPTDTQYF. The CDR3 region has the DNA TGCGCCAGCAGCTTGGTTTCCCCCACAGATACGCAGTATTTT.

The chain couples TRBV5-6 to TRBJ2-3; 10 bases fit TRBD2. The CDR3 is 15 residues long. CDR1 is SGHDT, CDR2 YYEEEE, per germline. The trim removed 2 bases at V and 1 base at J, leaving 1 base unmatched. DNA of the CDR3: TGTGCCAGCAGCTTCACTAGCGGGGGCACAGATACGCAGTATTTT. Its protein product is CASSFTSGGTDTQYF. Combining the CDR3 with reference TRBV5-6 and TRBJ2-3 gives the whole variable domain DAGVTQSPTHLIKTRGQQVTLRCSPKSGHDTVSWYQQALGQGPQFIFQYYEEEERQRGNFPDRFSGHQFPNYSSELNVNALLLGDSALYLCASSFTSGGTDTQYFGPGTRLTVL.

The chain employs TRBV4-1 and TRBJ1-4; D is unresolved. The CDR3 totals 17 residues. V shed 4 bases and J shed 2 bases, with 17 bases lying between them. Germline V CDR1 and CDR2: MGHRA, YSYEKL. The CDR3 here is CASSPKGRALTNEKLFF. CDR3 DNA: TGCGCCAGCAGCCCAAAAGGACGGGCCCTTACTAATGAAAAACTGTTTTTT.

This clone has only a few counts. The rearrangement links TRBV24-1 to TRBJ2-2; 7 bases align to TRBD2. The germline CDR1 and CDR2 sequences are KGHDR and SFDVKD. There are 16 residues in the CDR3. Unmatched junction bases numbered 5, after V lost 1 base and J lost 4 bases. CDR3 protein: CATSDLGGSPTGELFF. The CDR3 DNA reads TGTGCCACCAGTGATTTAGGCGGGAGTCCCACCGGGGAGCTGTTTTTT.

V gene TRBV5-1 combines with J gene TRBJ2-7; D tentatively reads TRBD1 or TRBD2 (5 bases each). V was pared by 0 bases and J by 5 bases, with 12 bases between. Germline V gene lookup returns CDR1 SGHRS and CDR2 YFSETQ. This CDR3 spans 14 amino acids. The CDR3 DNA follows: TGCGCCAGCAGCTTGGAGGCAGGGAGCAACGAGCAGTACTTC. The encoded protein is CASSLEAGSNEQYF.

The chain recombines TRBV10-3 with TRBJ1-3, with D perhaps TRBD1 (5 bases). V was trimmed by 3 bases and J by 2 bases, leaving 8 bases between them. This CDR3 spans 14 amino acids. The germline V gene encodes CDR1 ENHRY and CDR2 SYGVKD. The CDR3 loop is CAISDTRAGNTIYF. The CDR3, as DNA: TGTGCCATCAGTGACACCAGGGCTGGAAACACCATATATTTT.

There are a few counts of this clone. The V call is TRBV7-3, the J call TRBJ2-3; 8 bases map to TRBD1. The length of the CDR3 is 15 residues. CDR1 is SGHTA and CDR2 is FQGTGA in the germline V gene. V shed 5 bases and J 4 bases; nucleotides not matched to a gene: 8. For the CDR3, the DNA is TGTGCCAGCAGCCCAGGACAGGGTGGGCCAGATACGCAGTATTTT. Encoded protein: CASSPGQGGPDTQYF. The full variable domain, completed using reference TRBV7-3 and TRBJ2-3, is GAGVSQTPSNKVTEKGKYVELRCDPISGHTALYWYRQSLGQGPEFLIYFQGTGAADDSGLPNDRFFAVRPEGSVSTLKIQRTERGDSAVYLCASSPGQGGPDTQYFGPGTRLTVL.

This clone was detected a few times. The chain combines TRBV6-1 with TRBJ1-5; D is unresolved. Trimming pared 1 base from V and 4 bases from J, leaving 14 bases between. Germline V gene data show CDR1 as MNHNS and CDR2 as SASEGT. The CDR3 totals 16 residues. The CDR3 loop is CASSEDEEGLNQPQHF. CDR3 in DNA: TGTGCCAGCAGTGAAGATGAAGAAGGCCTAAATCAGCCCCAGCATTTT.

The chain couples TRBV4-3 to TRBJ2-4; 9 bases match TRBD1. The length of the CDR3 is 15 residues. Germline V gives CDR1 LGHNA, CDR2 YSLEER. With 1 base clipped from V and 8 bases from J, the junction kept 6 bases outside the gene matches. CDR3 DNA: TGCGCCAGCAGCCAAGTTGGGACAGGGAGGGACATTCAGTACTTC. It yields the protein CASSQVGTGRDIQYF.

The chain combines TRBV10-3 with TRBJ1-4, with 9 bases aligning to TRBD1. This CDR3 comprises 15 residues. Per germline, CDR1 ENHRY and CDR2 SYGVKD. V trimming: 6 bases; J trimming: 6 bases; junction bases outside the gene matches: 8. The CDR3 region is CAISPDRGWDEKLFF. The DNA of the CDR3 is TGTGCCATCAGCCCGGACAGGGGATGGGATGAAAAACTGTTTTTT.

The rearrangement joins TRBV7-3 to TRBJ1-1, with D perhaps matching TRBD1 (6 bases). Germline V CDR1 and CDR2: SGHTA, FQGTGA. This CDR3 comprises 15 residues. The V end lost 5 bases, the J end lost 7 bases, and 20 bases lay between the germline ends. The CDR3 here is CASSQRGGREGEAFF. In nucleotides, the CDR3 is TGTGCCAGCAGCCAGAGGGGGGGGCGAGAGGGTGAAGCTTTCTTT.

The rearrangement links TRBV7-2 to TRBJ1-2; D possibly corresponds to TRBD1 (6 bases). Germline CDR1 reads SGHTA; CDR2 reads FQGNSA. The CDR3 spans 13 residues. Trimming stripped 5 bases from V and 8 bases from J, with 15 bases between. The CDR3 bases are TGTGCCAGCAGCCGCTACAGGGTGGCCGGCTACACCTTC. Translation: CASSRYRVAGYTF.

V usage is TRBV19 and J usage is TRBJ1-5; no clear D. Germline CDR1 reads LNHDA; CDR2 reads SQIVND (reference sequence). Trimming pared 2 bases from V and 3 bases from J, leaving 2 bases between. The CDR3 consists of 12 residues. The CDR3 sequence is CASSIINQPQHF. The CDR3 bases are TGTGCCAGTAGTATAATCAATCAGCCCCAGCATTTT.

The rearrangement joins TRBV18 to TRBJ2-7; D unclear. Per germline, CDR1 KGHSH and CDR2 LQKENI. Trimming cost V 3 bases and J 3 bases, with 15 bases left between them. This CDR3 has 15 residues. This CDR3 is CASSPRPSRNYEQYF. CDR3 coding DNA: TGTGCCAGCTCACCCCGGCCGTCCAGGAACTACGAGCAGTACTTC.

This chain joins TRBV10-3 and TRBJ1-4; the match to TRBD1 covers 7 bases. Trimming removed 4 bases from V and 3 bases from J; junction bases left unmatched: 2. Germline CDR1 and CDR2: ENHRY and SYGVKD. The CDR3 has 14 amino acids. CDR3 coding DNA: TGTGCCATCAGTGCAGGGGGGGCTAATGAAAAACTGTTTTTT. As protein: CAISAGGANEKLFF.

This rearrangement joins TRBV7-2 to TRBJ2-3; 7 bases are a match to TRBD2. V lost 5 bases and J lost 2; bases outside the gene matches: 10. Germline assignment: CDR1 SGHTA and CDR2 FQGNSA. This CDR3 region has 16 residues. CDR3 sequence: CASSRIAGAYTDTQYF. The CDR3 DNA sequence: TGTGCCAGCAGCCGGATCGCGGGAGCTTACACAGATACGCAGTATTTT.

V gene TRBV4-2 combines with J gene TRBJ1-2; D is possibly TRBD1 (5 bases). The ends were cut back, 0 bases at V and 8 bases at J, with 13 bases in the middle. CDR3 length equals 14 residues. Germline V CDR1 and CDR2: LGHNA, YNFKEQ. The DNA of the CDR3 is TGTGCCAGCAGCCAAGAGAGGGGAGGGCGCGGCTACACCTTC. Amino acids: CASSQERGGRGYTF.

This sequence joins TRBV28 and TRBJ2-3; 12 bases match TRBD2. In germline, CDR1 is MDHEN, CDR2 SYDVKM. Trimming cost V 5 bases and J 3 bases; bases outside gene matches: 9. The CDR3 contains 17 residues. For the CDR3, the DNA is TGTGCCAGCAGTCAAATCAAACTAGCGGGGGGAACAGATACGCAGTATTTT. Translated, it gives CASSQIKLAGGTDTQYF.

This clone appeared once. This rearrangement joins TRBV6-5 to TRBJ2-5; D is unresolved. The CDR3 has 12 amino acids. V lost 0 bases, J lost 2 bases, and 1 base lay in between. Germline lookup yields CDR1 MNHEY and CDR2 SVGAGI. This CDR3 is CASSYSQETQYF. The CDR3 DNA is TGTGCCAGCAGTTACTCACAAGAGACCCAGTACTTC.